This TCR beta chain was documented in a study of blood T cell repertoires in COVID-19. About the research overall: Acute and convalescent COVID-19 samples came from the United States, Italy and Spain. Sources were T cells, B-cell-depleted T cells, or PBMCs; the material itself was cDNA or gDNA.

Original processing notes: Quantification of nucleated cells was approximated via reference gene primer amplification. Only in-frame clones appear in the TCRdb table, and some are missing; sequencing was by immunoSEQ multiplex PCR. V and J calls plus clone size are reproduced from that table; the DNA served to infer D and trimming. This sample has a few hundred thousand clones, with about 80% found just once. Germline loops: CDR1 MNHEY, CDR2 SMNVEV (reference sequence). V lost 4 bases and J lost 0, with 10 bases in between. The CDR3 covers 16 residues. The sample comprised peripheral blood. The chain recombines TRBV27 with TRBJ1-6; D gene ambiguous. The source is a woman aged 55-75 years with acute or convalescent COVID-19. CDR3 in amino acids: CASSSLGSSYNSPLHF. The CDR3 region has the DNA TGTGCCAGCAGTTCGCTTGGGAGCTCCTATAATTCACCCCTCCACTTT.